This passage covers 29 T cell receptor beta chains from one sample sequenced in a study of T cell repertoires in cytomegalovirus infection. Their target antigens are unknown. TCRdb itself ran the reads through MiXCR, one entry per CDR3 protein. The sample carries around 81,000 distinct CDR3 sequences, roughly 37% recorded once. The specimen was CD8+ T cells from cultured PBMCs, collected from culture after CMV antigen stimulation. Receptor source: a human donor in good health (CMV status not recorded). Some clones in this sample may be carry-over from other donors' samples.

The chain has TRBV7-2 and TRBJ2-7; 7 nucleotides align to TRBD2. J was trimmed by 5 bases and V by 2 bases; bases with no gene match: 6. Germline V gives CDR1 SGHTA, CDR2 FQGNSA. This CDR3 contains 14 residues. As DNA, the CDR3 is TGTGCCAGCAGCTTACTGGGAGGGCTCGACGAGCAGTACTTC. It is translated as CASSLLGGLDEQYF.

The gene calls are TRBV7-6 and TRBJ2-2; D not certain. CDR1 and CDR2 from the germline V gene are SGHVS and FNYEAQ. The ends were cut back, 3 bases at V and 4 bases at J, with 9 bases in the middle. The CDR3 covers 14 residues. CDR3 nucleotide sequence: TGTGCCAGCAGCTTCGGCCTGACCACCGGGGAGCTGTTTTTT. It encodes CASSFGLTTGELFF.

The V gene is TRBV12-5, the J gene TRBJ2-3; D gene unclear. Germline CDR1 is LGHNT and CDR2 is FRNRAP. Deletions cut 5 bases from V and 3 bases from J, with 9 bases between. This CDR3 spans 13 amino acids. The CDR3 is CASGLTDTDTQYF. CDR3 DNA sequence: TGTGCTAGTGGTCTTACTGATACAGATACGCAGTATTTT.

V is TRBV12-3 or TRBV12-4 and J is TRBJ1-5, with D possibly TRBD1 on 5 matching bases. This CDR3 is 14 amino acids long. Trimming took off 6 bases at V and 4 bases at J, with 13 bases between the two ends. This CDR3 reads CASRPGGGNQPQHF. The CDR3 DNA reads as TGTGCCAGCAGACCCGGGGGGGGGAATCAGCCCCAGCATTTT.

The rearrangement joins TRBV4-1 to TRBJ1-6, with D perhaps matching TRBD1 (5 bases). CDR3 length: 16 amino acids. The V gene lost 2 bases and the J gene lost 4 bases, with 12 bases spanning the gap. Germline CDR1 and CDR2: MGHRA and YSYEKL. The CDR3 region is CASSQYTTDYNSPLHF. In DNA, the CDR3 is TGCGCCAGCAGCCAATATACGACAGATTATAATTCACCCCTCCACTTT.

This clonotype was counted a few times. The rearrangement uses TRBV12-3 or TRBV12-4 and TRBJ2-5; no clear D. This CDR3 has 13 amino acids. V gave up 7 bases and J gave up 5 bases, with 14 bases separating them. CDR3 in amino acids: CASKGEVQETQYF. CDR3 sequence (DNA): TGTGCCAGCAAGGGCGAGGTCCAGGAGACCCAGTACTTC.

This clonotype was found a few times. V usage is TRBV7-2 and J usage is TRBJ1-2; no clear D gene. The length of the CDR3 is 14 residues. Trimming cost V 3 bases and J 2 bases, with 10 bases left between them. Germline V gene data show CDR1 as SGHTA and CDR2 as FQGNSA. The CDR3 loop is CASSFLPENYGYTF. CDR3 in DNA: TGTGCCAGCAGCTTTCTTCCGGAGAACTATGGCTACACCTTC.

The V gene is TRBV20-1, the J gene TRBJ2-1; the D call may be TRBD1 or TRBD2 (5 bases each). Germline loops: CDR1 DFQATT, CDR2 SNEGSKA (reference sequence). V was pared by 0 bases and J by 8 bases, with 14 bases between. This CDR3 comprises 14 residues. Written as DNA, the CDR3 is TGCAGTGCTAGAGACTACATCAGGGACGATGAGCAGTTCTTC. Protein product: CSARDYIRDDEQFF.

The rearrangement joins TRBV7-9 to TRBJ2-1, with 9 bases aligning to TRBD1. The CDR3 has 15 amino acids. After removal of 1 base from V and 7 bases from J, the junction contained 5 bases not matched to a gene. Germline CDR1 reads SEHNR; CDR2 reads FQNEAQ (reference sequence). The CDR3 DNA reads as TGTGCCAGCAGCTTAGGGGACAGGGAGAGGAATGAGCAGTTCTTC. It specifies CASSLGDRERNEQFF.

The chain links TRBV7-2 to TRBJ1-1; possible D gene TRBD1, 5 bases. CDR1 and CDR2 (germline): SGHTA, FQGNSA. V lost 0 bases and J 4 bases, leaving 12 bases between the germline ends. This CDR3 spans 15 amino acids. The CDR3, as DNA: TGTGCCAGCAGCTTAGCATTGAGGGGAGGCACTGAAGCTTTCTTT. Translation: CASSLALRGGTEAFF.

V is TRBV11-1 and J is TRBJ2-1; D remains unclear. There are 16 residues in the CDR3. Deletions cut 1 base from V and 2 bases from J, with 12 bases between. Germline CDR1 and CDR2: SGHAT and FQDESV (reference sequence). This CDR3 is CASSLVGRNAYNEQFF. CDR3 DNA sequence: TGTGCCAGCAGCTTAGTGGGCAGGAACGCCTACAATGAGCAGTTCTTC.

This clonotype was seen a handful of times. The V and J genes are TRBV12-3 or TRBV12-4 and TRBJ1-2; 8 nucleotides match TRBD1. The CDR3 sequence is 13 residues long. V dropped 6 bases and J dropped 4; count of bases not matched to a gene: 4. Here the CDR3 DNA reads TGTGCCAGCAGCTGGGGACAGGCCTATGGCTACACCTTC. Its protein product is CASSWGQAYGYTF.

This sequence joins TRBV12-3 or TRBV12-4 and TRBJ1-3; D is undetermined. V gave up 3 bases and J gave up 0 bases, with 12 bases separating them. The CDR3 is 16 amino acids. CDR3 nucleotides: TGTGCCAGCAGTTTCGGAGTACAGAGCTCTGGAAACACCATATATTTT. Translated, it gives CASSFGVQSSGNTIYF.

The CDR3 nucleotides read TGCGCCAGCAGCCCAACAGGGCCGGGCACAGATACGCAGTATTTT. It is translated as CASSPTGPGTDTQYF. The chain couples TRBV4-3 to TRBJ2-3, with D maybe TRBD1 (6 bases). This CDR3 is 15 amino acids long. Trimming removed 4 bases from V and 1 base from J, with 12 bases in between. The germline V gene encodes CDR1 LGHNA and CDR2 YSLEER.

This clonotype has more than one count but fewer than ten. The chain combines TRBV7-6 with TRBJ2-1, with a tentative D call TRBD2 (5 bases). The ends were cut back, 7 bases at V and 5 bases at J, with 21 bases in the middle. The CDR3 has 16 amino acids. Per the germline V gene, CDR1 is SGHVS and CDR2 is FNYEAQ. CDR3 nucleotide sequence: TGTGCCAGCACCGAGAGACCTGGAGGCCTACACAATGAGCAGTTCTTC. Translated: CASTERPGGLHNEQFF.

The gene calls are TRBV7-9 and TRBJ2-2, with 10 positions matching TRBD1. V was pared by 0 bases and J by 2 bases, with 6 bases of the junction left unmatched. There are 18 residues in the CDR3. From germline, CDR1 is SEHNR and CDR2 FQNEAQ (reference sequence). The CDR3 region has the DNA TGTGCCAGCAGCTTAGCGCTCGGGACAGGGGATAACACCGGGGAGCTGTTTTTT. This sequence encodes CASSLALGTGDNTGELFF.

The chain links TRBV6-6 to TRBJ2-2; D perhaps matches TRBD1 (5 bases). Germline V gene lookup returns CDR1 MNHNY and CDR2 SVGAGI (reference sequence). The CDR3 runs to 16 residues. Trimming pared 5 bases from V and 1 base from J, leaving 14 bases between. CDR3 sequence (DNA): TGTGCCAGCAGTAAACCGGAGACAGTGAACACCGGGGAGCTGTTTTTT. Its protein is CASSKPETVNTGELFF.

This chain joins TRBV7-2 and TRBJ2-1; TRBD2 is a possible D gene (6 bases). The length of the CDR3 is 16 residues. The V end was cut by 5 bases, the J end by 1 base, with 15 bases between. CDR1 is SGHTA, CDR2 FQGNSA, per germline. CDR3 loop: CASSEMGGISYNEQFF. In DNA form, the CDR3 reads TGTGCCAGCAGCGAAATGGGGGGTATATCCTACAATGAGCAGTTCTTC.

The CDR3 loop reads CSVGQGNAQETQYF. CDR3 in DNA: TGCAGCGTTGGACAGGGCAATGCGCAAGAGACCCAGTACTTC. The rearrangement links TRBV29-1 to TRBJ2-5; 7 bases are shared with TRBD1. The CDR3 spans 14 residues. Germline CDR1 SQVTM, CDR2 ANQGSEA. V lost 4 bases to trimming and J lost 2 bases; unmatched junction nucleotides: 7.

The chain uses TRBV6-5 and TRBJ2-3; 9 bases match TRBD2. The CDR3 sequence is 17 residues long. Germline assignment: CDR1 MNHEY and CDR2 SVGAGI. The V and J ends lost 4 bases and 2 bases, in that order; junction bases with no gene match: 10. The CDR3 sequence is CASSFSPGLADTDTQYF. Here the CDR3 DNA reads TGTGCCAGCAGTTTCTCCCCGGGACTAGCCGACACAGATACGCAGTATTTT.

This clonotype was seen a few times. CDR3 sequence reads: CASSPHGQALSGNTIYF. The CDR3 nucleotides are TGTGCCAGCAGCCCTCACGGGCAGGCGTTGTCTGGAAACACCATATATTTT. J is TRBJ1-3 and V is TRBV7-8, with D unclear. Deletions cut 5 bases from V and 1 base from J, with 18 bases between. The germline CDR1 and CDR2 sequences are SGHVS and FQNEAQ. The CDR3 has 17 amino acids.

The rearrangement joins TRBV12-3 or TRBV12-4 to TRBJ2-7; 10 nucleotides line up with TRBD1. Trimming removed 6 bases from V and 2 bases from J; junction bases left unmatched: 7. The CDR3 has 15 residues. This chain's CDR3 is CASSRQGASTYEQYF. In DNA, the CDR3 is TGTGCCAGCAGCCGACAGGGGGCCTCAACCTACGAGCAGTACTTC.

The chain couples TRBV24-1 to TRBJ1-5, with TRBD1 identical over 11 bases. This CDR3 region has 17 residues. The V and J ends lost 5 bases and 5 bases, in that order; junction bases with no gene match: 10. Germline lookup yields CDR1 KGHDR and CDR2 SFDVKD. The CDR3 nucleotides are TGTGCCACCAGTGCCCGGACAGGGGGCCTTTCAGATCAGCCCCAGCATTTT. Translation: CATSARTGGLSDQPQHF.

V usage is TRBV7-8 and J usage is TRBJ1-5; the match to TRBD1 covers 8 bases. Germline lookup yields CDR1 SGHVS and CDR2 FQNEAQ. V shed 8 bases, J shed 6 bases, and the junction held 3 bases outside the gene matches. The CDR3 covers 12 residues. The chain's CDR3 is CASQGAAQPQHF. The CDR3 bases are TGTGCCAGCCAGGGGGCTGCTCAGCCCCAGCATTTT. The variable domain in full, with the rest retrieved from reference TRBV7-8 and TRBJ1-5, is GAGVSQSPRYKVAKRGQDVALRCDPISGHVSLFWYQQALGQGPEFLTYFQNEAQLDKSGLPSDRFFAERPEGSVSTLKIQRTQQEDSAVYLCASQGAAQPQHFGDGTRLSIL.

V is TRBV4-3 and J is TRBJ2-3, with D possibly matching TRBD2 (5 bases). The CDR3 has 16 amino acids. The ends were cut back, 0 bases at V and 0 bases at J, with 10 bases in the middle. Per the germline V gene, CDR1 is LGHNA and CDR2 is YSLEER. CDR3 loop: CASSQEVAPSTDTQYF. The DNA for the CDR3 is TGCGCCAGCAGCCAAGAGGTAGCGCCAAGCACAGATACGCAGTATTTT.

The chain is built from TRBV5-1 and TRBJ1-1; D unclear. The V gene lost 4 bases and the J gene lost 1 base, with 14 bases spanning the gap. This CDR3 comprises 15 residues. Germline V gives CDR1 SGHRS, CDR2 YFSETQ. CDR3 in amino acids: CASSIGRTANTEAFF. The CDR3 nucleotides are TGCGCCAGCAGCATAGGACGGACGGCGAACACTGAAGCTTTCTTT.

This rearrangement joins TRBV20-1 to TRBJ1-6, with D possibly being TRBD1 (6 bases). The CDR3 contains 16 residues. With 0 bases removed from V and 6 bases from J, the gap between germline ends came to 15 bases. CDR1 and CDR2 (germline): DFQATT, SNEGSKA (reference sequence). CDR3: CSARDQGLLFNSPLHF. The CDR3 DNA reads TGCAGTGCTAGAGATCAGGGGCTTTTGTTTAATTCACCCCTCCACTTT.

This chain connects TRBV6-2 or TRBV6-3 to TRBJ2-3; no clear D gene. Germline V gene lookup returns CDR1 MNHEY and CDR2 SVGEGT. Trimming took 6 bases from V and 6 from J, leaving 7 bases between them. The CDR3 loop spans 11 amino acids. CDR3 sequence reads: CASSRTDTQYF. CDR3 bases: TGTGCCAGCAGCAGGACCGATACGCAGTATTTT.

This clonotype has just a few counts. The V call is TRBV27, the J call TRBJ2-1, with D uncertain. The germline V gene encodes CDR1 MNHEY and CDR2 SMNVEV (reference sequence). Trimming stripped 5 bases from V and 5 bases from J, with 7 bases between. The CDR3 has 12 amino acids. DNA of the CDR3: TGTGCCAGCAGTACGGTTAACAATGAGCAGTTCTTC. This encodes CASSTVNNEQFF.